These 17 T cell receptor beta chains originate from one sample sequenced in a study of blood T cell repertoires in COVID-19. Clones were read by immunoSEQ multiplex PCR, and TCRdb kept only the in-frame ones, dropping some. The sample includes 52,000 or so clones, 85% to 95% of them seen just once. The sequenced material came from peripheral blood. The source of these receptors is a woman of 80 years or more with acute or convalescent COVID-19.

The chain is built from TRBV2 and TRBJ1-1; no reliable D call. V lost 4 bases to trimming and J lost 0 bases, with 12 bases between them. The CDR3 has 15 residues. Germline V CDR1 and CDR2: SNHLY, FYNNEI. Here the CDR3 DNA reads TGTGCCAGCAGTGTAGAGGTCAGCATGAACACTGAAGCTTTCTTT. Amino acids: CASSVEVSMNTEAFF.

The V and J genes are TRBV6-2 or TRBV6-3 and TRBJ2-5; perhaps TRBD1 as D (5 bases). Trimming removed 2 bases from V and 2 bases from J, with 18 bases in between. The germline V gene encodes CDR1 MNHEY and CDR2 SVGEGT. The CDR3 extends over 17 amino acids. The CDR3 DNA follows: TGTGCCAGCAGTTACCCACGAGTGGGGCAGCTACAAGAGACCCAGTACTTC. Amino acid sequence: CASSYPRVGQLQETQYF.

The chain has TRBV5-1 and TRBJ2-7, with D tentatively TRBD2 (6 bases). V dropped 0 bases and J dropped 1 base, with 11 bases sitting between them. Germline V gene sequence: CDR1 SGHRS, CDR2 YFSETQ. The CDR3 spans 15 residues. CDR3 loop: CASSLGSGFSYEQYF. In DNA form, the CDR3 reads TGCGCCAGCAGCTTGGGCAGCGGGTTTTCCTACGAGCAGTACTTC.

This clone was picked up one time. The rearrangement joins TRBV11-1 to TRBJ1-1, with D uncertain. The CDR3 runs 15 residues. The germline V gene encodes CDR1 SGHAT and CDR2 FQDESV (reference sequence). Deletions cut 0 bases from V and 0 bases from J, with 8 bases between. CDR3 amino acids: CASSLAGTLNTEAFF. The CDR3 DNA is TGTGCCAGCAGCTTAGCGGGCACCTTGAACACTGAAGCTTTCTTT.

As regards this clone: The junction departs from the called germline gene at one end, perhaps through a read error. The chain carries TRBV6-2 or TRBV6-3 and TRBJ2-5; 7 bases agree with TRBD1. Germline CDR1 reads MNHEY; CDR2 reads SVGEGT. The length of the CDR3 is 15 residues. The CDR3 coding sequence is TGTGCCAGCAGTGACTCCAAGGGGGCCCAAGAGACCCAGTACTTC. Encoded protein: CASSDSKGAQETQYF.

The chain recombines TRBV9 with TRBJ2-7, with 9 bases lining up with TRBD1. Germline V CDR1 and CDR2: SGDLS, YYNGEE. The CDR3 sequence is 13 residues long. V dropped 6 bases and J dropped 1; count of bases not matched to a gene: 2. This chain's CDR3 is CASNGQGSYEQYF. The DNA of the CDR3 is TGTGCCAGCAACGGACAGGGGTCCTACGAGCAGTACTTC.

The chain links TRBV6-2 or TRBV6-3 to TRBJ2-2; D may be TRBD1 (6 bases). The CDR3 extends over 17 amino acids. CDR1 is MNHEY, CDR2 SVGEGT, per germline. V was pared by 0 bases and J by 2 bases, with 13 bases between. CDR3 sequence reads: CASSYSSTGPNTGELFF. The DNA for the CDR3 is TGTGCCAGCAGTTACTCGAGTACAGGGCCTAACACCGGGGAGCTGTTTTTT.

This chain uses TRBV19 with TRBJ1-5; perhaps TRBD1 as D (6 bases). CDR3 length equals 16 residues. V shed 5 bases and J shed 5 bases, with 19 bases lying between them. Per the germline V gene, CDR1 is LNHDA and CDR2 is SQIVND (reference sequence). This CDR3 is CASSHRTVSGDQPQHF. In DNA, the CDR3 is TGTGCCAGTAGTCATCGGACAGTTTCTGGCGATCAGCCCCAGCATTTT.

The chain has TRBV7-9 and TRBJ2-1; 14 bases match TRBD2. Germline values: CDR1 SEHNR, CDR2 FQNEAQ (reference sequence). Germline trimming cut 3 bases from V and 3 bases from J; bases unmatched to any gene: 4. CDR3 length: 17 residues. CDR3 nucleotide sequence: TGTGCCAGCAGCTTTTCCGGACTAGCGGGAGGCTACAATGAGCAGTTCTTC. It translates to CASSFSGLAGGYNEQFF. Supplemented by reference TRBV7-9 and TRBJ2-1, the full variable domain reads DTGVSQNPRHKITKRGQNVTFRCDPISEHNRLYWYRQTLGQGPEFLTYFQNEAQLEKSRLLSDRFSAERPKGSFSTLEIQRTEQGDSAMYLCASSFSGLAGGYNEQFFGPGTRLTVL.

V is TRBV5-1 and J is TRBJ1-1; 8 bases line up with TRBD1. Germline values: CDR1 SGHRS, CDR2 YFSETQ. J gave up 7 bases and V 3 bases, and 8 bases lay outside the gene matches. The CDR3 totals 14 residues. CDR3 coding DNA: TGCGCCAGCAGCTCAGTGACAGGGGTTGATGAAGCTTTCTTT. It specifies CASSSVTGVDEAFF.

The chain has TRBV6-5 and TRBJ1-2; 7 bases fit TRBD1. The J segment lost 4 bases and the V segment lost 4 bases, leaving 3 bases of the junction unmatched. The CDR3 sequence is 13 residues long. The germline CDR1 and CDR2 sequences are MNHEY and SVGAGI. CDR3 residues: CASSWDSFYGYTF. As DNA, the CDR3 is TGTGCCAGCAGTTGGGACAGTTTCTATGGCTACACCTTC.

The chain employs TRBV5-1 and TRBJ1-6, with 8 bases matching TRBD1. Germline lookup yields CDR1 SGHRS and CDR2 YFSETQ. Trimming took 4 bases from V and 9 from J; bases not matched to a gene: 12. The CDR3 covers 16 residues. CDR3 protein: CASSPGQVGGVSPLHF. CDR3 coding DNA: TGCGCCAGCAGCCCGGGACAGGTTGGGGGGGTTTCACCCCTCCACTTT.

The genes are TRBV15 and TRBJ2-5; D not certain. V shed 0 bases and J shed 3 bases, with 8 bases lying between them. This CDR3 spans 14 amino acids. Germline CDR1 LNHNV, CDR2 YYDKDF (reference sequence). The CDR3 DNA sequence: TGTGCCACCAGCAGAGATAGGAGAGAAGAGACCCAGTACTTC. This gives the protein CATSRDRREETQYF.

The genes are TRBV5-1 and TRBJ1-3; no definite D call. From germline, CDR1 is SGHRS and CDR2 YFSETQ. The CDR3 is made up of 15 amino acids. Trimming took off 3 bases at V and 1 base at J, with 11 bases between the two ends. The CDR3 region has the DNA TGCGCCAGCAGCTATGAGCCCCTATCTGGAAACACCATATATTTT. This gives the protein CASSYEPLSGNTIYF.

About this clone: Distinct nucleotide sequences in the sample also encode this CDR3. V gene TRBV9 combines with J gene TRBJ2-1; 10 bases are a match to TRBD2. V was pared by 1 base and J by 6 bases, with 4 bases of the junction left unmatched. The CDR3 is made up of 15 amino acids. Germline values: CDR1 SGDLS, CDR2 YYNGEE. The CDR3 coding sequence is TGTGCCAGCAGCGTACTAGCGGGAGTTGTCAATGAGCAGTTCTTC. It translates to CASSVLAGVVNEQFF.

V gene TRBV7-9 combines with J gene TRBJ1-1, with D unresolved. The ends were cut back, 2 bases at V and 6 bases at J, with 4 bases in the middle. CDR1 and CDR2 from the germline V gene are SEHNR and FQNEAQ (reference sequence). The length of the CDR3 is 11 residues. The CDR3 nucleotides are TGTGCCAGCAGCTTATTAGCTGAAGCTTTCTTT. It codes for CASSLLAEAFF.

The chain carries TRBV19 and TRBJ1-4; D possibly corresponds to TRBD1 (6 bases). The CDR3 has 15 residues. CDR1 LNHDA and CDR2 SQIVND come from the germline V gene (reference sequence). V was clipped by 10 bases and J by 6 bases, with 21 bases between them. The CDR3 spells CATNGAGATDEKLFF. The CDR3 DNA reads as TGTGCCACCAACGGGGCAGGGGCTACGGATGAAAAACTGTTTTTT.